The T cell receptor (beta chain) described here comes from a study of blood T cell repertoires in COVID-19. About the research overall: From the United States, Italy and Spain came samples of acute and convalescent COVID-19. PBMCs, B-cell-depleted T cells, or T cells were the source of the cDNA or gDNA that made up the material.

The CDR3 loop spans 13 amino acids. Germline CDR1 reads SGHTA; CDR2 reads FQGTGA. With 7 bases clipped from V and 4 bases from J, the junction kept 6 bases outside the gene matches. Authors' processing steps: Using reference gene primer amplification, nucleated cell counts were estimated. Produced via immunoSEQ multiplex PCR; TCRdb's table is partial and in-frame only. Clone size and V and J calls were adopted from that table, with D and trimming inferred from the DNA. The sample holds 95,000 to 150,000 clones, 70% to 90% seen once. This clone was recorded once. The chain carries TRBV7-3 and TRBJ1-1; 7 bases fit TRBD1. This sequence originates from a woman in her fifties or sixties with active or convalescent COVID-19. The sequenced material came from peripheral blood. The CDR3 loop reads CASKDRDGTEAFF. The CDR3 nucleotides are TGTGCCAGCAAAGACAGGGATGGCACTGAAGCTTTCTTT.